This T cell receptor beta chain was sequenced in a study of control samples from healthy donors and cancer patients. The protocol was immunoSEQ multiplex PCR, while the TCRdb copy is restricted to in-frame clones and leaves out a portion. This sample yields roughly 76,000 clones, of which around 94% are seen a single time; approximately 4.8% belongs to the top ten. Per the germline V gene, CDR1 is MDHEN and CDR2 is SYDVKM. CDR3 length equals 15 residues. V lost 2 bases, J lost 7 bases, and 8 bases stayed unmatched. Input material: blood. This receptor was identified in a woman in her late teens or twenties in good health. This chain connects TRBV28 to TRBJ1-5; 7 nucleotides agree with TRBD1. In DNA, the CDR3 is TGTGCCAGCAGTTTAGCAGGGTCAGGGGGGCAGCCCCAGCATTTT. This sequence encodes CASSLAGSGGQPQHF.